The next 28 T cell receptor beta chains were all read from a single sample in a study of CD8 T cells in Susac syndrome. With random hexamers, reverse transcription was performed on roughly 0.5 to 1 ug of RNA. Using its own MiXCR run on the immunoSEQ multiplex PCR reads, TCRdb lists one record per CDR3 protein. The top ten hold 0.1% to 0.15% of the sample, which has 170,000 or so distinct CDR3 sequences, approximately 95% seen once. Sequencing was performed on CD4+ T cells from PBMCs. These receptors were taken from a human donor with Susac syndrome.

The chain employs TRBV7-3 and TRBJ2-7; D uncertain. CDR1 is SGHTA and CDR2 is FQGTGA in the germline V gene. This CDR3 is built from 10 residues. V gave up 1 base and J gave up 7 bases, with 2 bases separating them. CDR3: CASSLREQYF. The CDR3 bases are TGTGCCAGCAGCTTAAGAGAGCAGTACTTC.

This chain links TRBV30 with TRBJ1-4; 7 bases align to TRBD1. Looked up from germline, CDR1 is GTSNPN and CDR2 is SVGIG (reference sequence). This CDR3 region has 15 residues. V shed 0 bases and J 0 bases; nucleotides not matched to a gene: 1. CDR3: CAWSVGQATNEKLFF. The DNA for the CDR3 is TGTGCCTGGAGTGTAGGACAGGCAACTAATGAAAAACTGTTTTTT.

J is TRBJ1-2 and V is TRBV7-9; D is unclear. Deletions cut 5 bases from V and 0 bases from J, with 10 bases between. The CDR3 is 14 residues long. Germline loops: CDR1 SEHNR, CDR2 FQNEAQ (reference sequence). In DNA form, the CDR3 reads TGTGCCAGCAGCGCCCTAAATGCTAACTATGGCTACACCTTC. This codes for CASSALNANYGYTF.

The V and J genes are TRBV5-6 and TRBJ2-5; D remains ambiguous. With 3 bases removed from V and 3 bases from J, the gap between germline ends came to 12 bases. Germline loops: CDR1 SGHDT, CDR2 YYEEEE. This CDR3 region has 14 residues. The CDR3: CASSSGEIEETQYF. Here the CDR3 DNA reads TGTGCCAGCAGCTCGGGTGAGATTGAAGAGACCCAGTACTTC. The complete variable domain, with remaining parts taken from reference TRBV5-6 and TRBJ2-5, reads DAGVTQSPTHLIKTRGQQVTLRCSPKSGHDTVSWYQQALGQGPQFIFQYYEEEERQRGNFPDRFSGHQFPNYSSELNVNALLLGDSALYLCASSSGEIEETQYFGPGTRLLVL.

The chain has TRBV2 and TRBJ2-3; a possible D gene is TRBD1 (5 bases). Per the germline V gene, CDR1 is SNHLY and CDR2 is FYNNEI. Trimming removed 7 bases at V and 3 bases at J, with 11 bases between. The CDR3 is 13 amino acids. The CDR3 DNA sequence: TGTGCCAGCATAACAGGCGCGACAGATACGCAGTATTTT. It specifies CASITGATDTQYF.

This chain joins TRBV2 and TRBJ2-3; D remains unclear. Germline CDR1 SNHLY, CDR2 FYNNEI. The CDR3 covers 12 residues. V dropped 4 bases and J dropped 10 bases, with 12 bases sitting between them. CDR3 nucleotides: TGTGCCAGCAGTGGATTTAACCTCGCGCAGTATTTT. Protein: CASSGFNLAQYF.

This clonotype was found a few times. This sequence joins TRBV4-2 and TRBJ1-1; D gene unclear. Trimming removed 1 base at V and 1 base at J, with 4 bases between. Germline V gene data show CDR1 as LGHNA and CDR2 as YNFKEQ. The CDR3 extends over 13 amino acids. The DNA of the CDR3 is TGTGCCAGCAGCCAAGCTGGGAACACTGAAGCTTTCTTT. It is translated as CASSQAGNTEAFF.

This chain links TRBV6-4 with TRBJ2-1; 10 bases match TRBD1. Germline lookup yields CDR1 MRHNA and CDR2 SNTAGT. This CDR3 region has 15 residues. V lost 5 bases, J lost 2 bases, and 3 bases stayed unmatched. The CDR3 bases are TGTGCCAGCAGTCGACAGGGGGCCCCCTACAATGAGCAGTTCTTC. Translating it yields CASSRQGAPYNEQFF.

This clonotype was detected once. The chain recombines TRBV12-3 or TRBV12-4 with TRBJ2-4; a weak D match, TRBD2 (5 bases). This CDR3 is 13 amino acids long. V was clipped by 5 bases and J by 0 bases, with 5 bases between them. The CDR3 DNA is TGTGCCAGCAGTGGACTAGCCAAAAACATTCAGTACTTC. Its protein product is CASSGLAKNIQYF.

This chain uses TRBV7-2 with TRBJ2-5, with 8 bases lining up with TRBD2. The CDR3 covers 13 residues. The germline gives CDR1 SGHTA, CDR2 FQGNSA. J gave up 4 bases and V 8 bases, and 6 bases lay outside the gene matches. CDR3 amino acids: CASASGSGETQYF. Written as DNA, the CDR3 is TGTGCCAGCGCCAGCGGGAGTGGAGAGACCCAGTACTTC.

V and J are TRBV6-1 and TRBJ2-7; D unclear. Trimming took 2 bases from V and 3 from J, leaving 5 bases between them. The CDR3 contains 12 residues. Germline CDR1 is MNHNS and CDR2 is SASEGT. CDR3 amino acids: CASSETLYEQYF. For the CDR3, the DNA is TGTGCCAGCAGTGAAACCCTCTACGAGCAGTACTTC.

CDR3 sequence (DNA): TGTGCCAGCAGCGGTCATACCTCCTACGAGCAGTACTTC. Translation gives CASSGHTSYEQYF. This rearrangement joins TRBV11-2 to TRBJ2-7; D is unresolved. V was shortened by 5 bases and J by 0 bases, with 8 bases between the two germline ends. Germline loops: CDR1 SGHAT, CDR2 FQNNGV. The CDR3 spans 13 residues.

This chain links TRBV3-1 with TRBJ2-7; 7 bases match TRBD1. The CDR3 loop spans 14 amino acids. The germline V gene encodes CDR1 LGHDT and CDR2 YNNKEL (reference sequence). V was pared by 4 bases and J by 4 bases, with 7 bases of the junction left unmatched. The DNA of the CDR3 is TGTGCCAGCAGCCGAAATGGACAGGTTTACGAGCAGTACTTC. This gives the protein CASSRNGQVYEQYF.

This clonotype has a single count. The chain recombines TRBV4-3 with TRBJ1-1, with a weak D call TRBD1 (6 bases). The CDR3 is made up of 15 amino acids. V was clipped by 1 base and J by 4 bases, with 13 bases between them. The germline CDR1 and CDR2 sequences are LGHNA and YSLEER. The CDR3 is CASSQGPGAGTEAFF. The CDR3 DNA sequence: TGCGCCAGCAGCCAAGGTCCGGGGGCAGGCACTGAAGCTTTCTTT.

The J gene is TRBJ1-1, the V gene TRBV7-9; D is possibly TRBD1 (5 bases). V lost 5 bases to trimming and J lost 1 base, with 14 bases between them. The germline V gene encodes CDR1 SEHNR and CDR2 FQNEAQ (reference sequence). The CDR3 sequence is 15 residues long. The CDR3 nucleotides read TGTGCCAGCAGCCGTAACGAGGGGCCGAACACTGAAGCTTTCTTT. Translating gives CASSRNEGPNTEAFF.

The rearrangement uses TRBV9 and TRBJ2-3, with 8 bases aligning to TRBD2. The length of the CDR3 is 16 residues. Germline lookup yields CDR1 SGDLS and CDR2 YYNGEE. Trimming cost V 2 bases and J 2 bases; bases outside gene matches: 7. CDR3 residues: CASSVWAGGLTDTQYF. CDR3 coding DNA: TGTGCCAGCAGCGTTTGGGCGGGGGGCCTCACAGATACGCAGTATTTT. The full variable domain, rest sourced from reference TRBV9 and TRBJ2-3, is DSGVTQTPKHLITATGQRVTLRCSPRSGDLSVYWYQQSLDQGLQFLIQYYNGEERAKGNILERFSAQQFPDLHSELNLSSLELGDSALYFCASSVWAGGLTDTQYFGPGTRLTVL.

This rearrangement joins TRBV20-1 to TRBJ2-5; D uncertain. Germline lookup yields CDR1 DFQATT and CDR2 SNEGSKA (reference sequence). V was pared by 6 bases and J by 0 bases, with 5 bases between. The CDR3 runs to 11 residues. CDR3 sequence reads: CSANHQETQYF. The DNA for the CDR3 is TGCAGTGCGAATCACCAAGAGACCCAGTACTTC.

The chain combines TRBV28 with TRBJ2-5; 9 bases match TRBD1. V shed 5 bases, J shed 5 bases, and the junction held 12 bases outside the gene matches. Germline V gene sequence: CDR1 MDHEN, CDR2 SYDVKM. The CDR3 loop spans 16 amino acids. The chain's CDR3 is CASSAIRDRVRETQYF. CDR3 coding DNA: TGTGCCAGCAGTGCTATAAGGGACAGGGTGCGCGAGACCCAGTACTTC.

This chain uses TRBV28 with TRBJ2-7; D is unclear. The ends were cut back, 1 base at V and 7 bases at J, with 5 bases in the middle. The CDR3 is 11 amino acids. Per germline, CDR1 MDHEN and CDR2 SYDVKM. CDR3 residues: CASSLSREQYF. Here the CDR3 DNA reads TGTGCCAGCAGTTTATCTAGAGAGCAGTACTTC.

The chain couples TRBV30 to TRBJ2-7; D not resolved. Germline V CDR1 and CDR2: GTSNPN, SVGIG (reference sequence). This CDR3 has 12 residues. Trimming pared 2 bases from V and 2 bases from J, leaving 7 bases between. The CDR3 loop is CAWSPPAYEQYF. DNA of the CDR3: TGTGCCTGGAGTCCCCCGGCCTACGAGCAGTACTTC.

This rearrangement joins TRBV29-1 to TRBJ2-2, with D possibly matching TRBD1 (5 bases). V shed 6 bases and J shed 3 bases, with 11 bases lying between them. CDR1 SQVTM and CDR2 ANQGSEA come from the germline V gene. The CDR3 spans 13 residues. CDR3 nucleotide sequence: TGCAGCGTACGCTTCAGGGACACCGGGGAGCTGTTTTTT. It yields the protein CSVRFRDTGELFF.

The rearrangement joins TRBV27 to TRBJ1-2, with D possibly matching TRBD1 (5 bases). Germline V gene sequence: CDR1 MNHEY, CDR2 SMNVEV (reference sequence). V lost 5 bases and J 4 bases, leaving 11 bases between the germline ends. CDR3 length: 13 residues. The CDR3 loop reads CASSRDLSYGYTF. The CDR3 coding sequence is TGTGCCAGCAGTCGGGACCTCTCCTATGGCTACACCTTC.

V gene TRBV29-1 combines with J gene TRBJ1-1, with D possibly matching TRBD1 (6 bases). The CDR3 covers 13 residues. Germline loops: CDR1 SQVTM, CDR2 ANQGSEA. The V end was cut by 1 base, the J end by 5 bases, with 11 bases between. The CDR3 is CSVEGVTGTEAFF. CDR3 in DNA: TGCAGCGTTGAAGGGGTAACAGGGACTGAAGCTTTCTTT.

This sequence joins TRBV27 and TRBJ2-1; 10 nucleotides match TRBD1. Germline trimming cut 6 bases from V and 5 bases from J; bases unmatched to any gene: 13. This CDR3 has 17 amino acids. From germline, CDR1 is MNHEY and CDR2 SMNVEV (reference sequence). CDR3 bases: TGTGCCAGCAGCCGTATCCCCTCCGGGACAGGGGACAATGAGCAGTTCTTC. Translated: CASSRIPSGTGDNEQFF.

The rearrangement joins TRBV15 to TRBJ2-3; D unresolved. V was pared by 6 bases and J by 1 base, with 17 bases between. The CDR3 runs 16 residues. The germline CDR1 and CDR2 sequences are LNHNV and YYDKDF (reference sequence). The CDR3 sequence is CATRGAQFSRTDTQYF. The CDR3 DNA reads TGTGCCACCAGGGGCGCCCAGTTTTCCCGCACAGATACGCAGTATTTT. The whole variable domain, remainder taken from reference TRBV15 and TRBJ2-3, is DAMVIQNPRYQVTQFGKPVTLSCSQTLNHNVMYWYQQKSSQAPKLLFHYYDKDFNNEADTPDNFQSRRPNTSFCFLDIRSPGLGDTAMYLCATRGAQFSRTDTQYFGPGTRLTVL.

CDR3 protein: CASSQDWRTRDETQYF. For the CDR3, the DNA is TGTGCCAGCAGCCAAGATTGGAGGACGAGGGATGAGACCCAGTACTTC. The V and J genes are TRBV3-1 and TRBJ2-5; possibly TRBD2 for D (5 bases). CDR1 is LGHDT, CDR2 YNNKEL, per germline (reference sequence). The length of the CDR3 is 16 residues. Trimming took off 0 bases at V and 5 bases at J, with 16 bases between the two ends.

The V call is TRBV13, the J call TRBJ2-1; D not resolved. The CDR3 spans 13 residues. CDR1 is PRHDT, CDR2 FYEKMQ, per germline (reference sequence). V lost 8 bases, J lost 8 bases, and 16 bases lay in between. The CDR3 loop is CASARRPGYEQFF. CDR3 bases: TGTGCCAGCGCCCGGAGACCTGGGTATGAGCAGTTCTTC.

This clonotype was detected once. The V gene is TRBV7-9, the J gene TRBJ2-1; D is perhaps TRBD1 or TRBD2 (5 bases each). V was clipped by 1 base and J by 6 bases, with 10 bases between them. CDR1 SEHNR and CDR2 FQNEAQ come from the germline V gene (reference sequence). CDR3 length: 14 amino acids. CDR3: CASSLGPGPNEQFF. The CDR3 region has the DNA TGTGCCAGCAGCTTAGGCCCGGGGCCCAATGAGCAGTTCTTC.